The clone carrying this T cell receptor (beta chain) was counted only a few times. The antigen remains undetermined. This entry is derived from a study of regulatory T cells in long-lasting Graves disease. The study, taken as a whole, reports: Newly diagnosed disease favored TRBV20-1 and TRBJ2-1 over persistent disease.

Combining iRepertoire HTBI primers with Arm-PCR of CDR3 regions, the authors built TCR beta libraries. TCRdb used MiXCR to reprocess the multiplex PCR reads, holding one entry per CDR3 protein. The sample has roughly 450,000 distinct CDR3 sequences, around 20% seen once; the top ten hold roughly 26%. Losses at the gene ends were 3 bases for V and 0 bases for J; bases not matched to a gene: 9. Germline-derived CDR1 and CDR2 are MNHEY and SMNVEV (reference sequence). The CDR3 spans 18 residues. Time point of the sample: persistent/refractory GD, antithyroid drugs over 5 years with positive TRAb. Researchers made the TCR library from RNA that was extracted from PBMCs.

V gene TRBV27 combines with J gene TRBJ2-7; 12 nucleotides agree with TRBD1. The source was peripheral blood mononuclear cells (PBMCs), collected when the disease was refractory, from a patient treated with antithyroid drugs. The receptor was derived from a female donor with Graves disease. The DNA for the CDR3 is TGTGCCAGCAGTTTGGAGCAGGGACAGGGGGCCAACTCCTACGAGCAGTACTTC. Protein sequence: CASSLEQGQGANSYEQYF.